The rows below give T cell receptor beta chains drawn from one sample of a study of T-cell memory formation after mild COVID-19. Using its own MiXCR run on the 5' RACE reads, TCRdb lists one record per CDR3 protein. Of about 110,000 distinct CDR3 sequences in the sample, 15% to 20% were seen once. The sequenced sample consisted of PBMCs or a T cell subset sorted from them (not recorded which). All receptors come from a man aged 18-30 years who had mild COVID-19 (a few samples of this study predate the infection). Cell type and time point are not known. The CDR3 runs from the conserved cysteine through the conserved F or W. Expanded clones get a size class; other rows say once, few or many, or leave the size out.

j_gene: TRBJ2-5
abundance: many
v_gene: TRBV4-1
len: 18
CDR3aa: CASSQEGGILGGQETQYF

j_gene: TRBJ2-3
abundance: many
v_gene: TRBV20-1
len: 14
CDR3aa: CSALQGASTDTQYF

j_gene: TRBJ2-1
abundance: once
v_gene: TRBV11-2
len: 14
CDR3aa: CASSTREGYNEQFF

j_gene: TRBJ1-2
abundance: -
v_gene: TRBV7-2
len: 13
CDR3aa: CASSFPQGTLDTF

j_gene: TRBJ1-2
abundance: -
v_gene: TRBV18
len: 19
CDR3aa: CASSPLPPARDLSNYGYTF

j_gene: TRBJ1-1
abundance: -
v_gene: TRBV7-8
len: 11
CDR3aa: CASSRAGGAFF

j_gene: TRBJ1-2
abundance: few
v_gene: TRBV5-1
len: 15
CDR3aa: CASSSRTGTDYGYTF

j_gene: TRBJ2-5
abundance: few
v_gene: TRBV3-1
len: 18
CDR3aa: CASSQELRSSGVQETQYF

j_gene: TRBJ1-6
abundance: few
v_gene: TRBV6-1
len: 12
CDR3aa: CASSPRGGHLHF

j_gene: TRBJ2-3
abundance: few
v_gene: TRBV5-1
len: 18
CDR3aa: CASSLEGYSGTYTDTQYF

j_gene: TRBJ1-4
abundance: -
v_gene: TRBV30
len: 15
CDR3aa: CAWSVGPGRGEKLFF

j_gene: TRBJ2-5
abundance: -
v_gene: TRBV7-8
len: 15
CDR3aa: CASSLTTPPQETQYF

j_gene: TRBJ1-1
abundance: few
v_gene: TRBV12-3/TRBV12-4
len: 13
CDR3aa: CASSFETGFKAFF

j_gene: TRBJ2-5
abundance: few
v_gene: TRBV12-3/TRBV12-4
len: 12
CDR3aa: CASSLTSGTQYF

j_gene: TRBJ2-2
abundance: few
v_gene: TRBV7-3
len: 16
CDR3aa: CASSLKALANTGELFF

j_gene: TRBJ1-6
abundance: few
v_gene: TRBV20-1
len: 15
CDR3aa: CSARGRDRGSSPLHF

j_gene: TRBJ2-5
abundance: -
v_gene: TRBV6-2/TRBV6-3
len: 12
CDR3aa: CASHSVAKAQYF

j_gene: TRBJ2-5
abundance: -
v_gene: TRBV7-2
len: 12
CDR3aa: CASSRLAGGPGF

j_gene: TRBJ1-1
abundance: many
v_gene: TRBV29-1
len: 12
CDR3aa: CSAGTGHTEAFF

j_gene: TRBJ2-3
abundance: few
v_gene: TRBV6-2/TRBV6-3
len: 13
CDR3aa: CASEIGHTYTQYF

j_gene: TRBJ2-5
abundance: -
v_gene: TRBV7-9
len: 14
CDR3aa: CASRLAGAQETQYF

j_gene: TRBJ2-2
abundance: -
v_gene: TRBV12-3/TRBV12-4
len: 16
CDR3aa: CASSLFSGSNTGELFF

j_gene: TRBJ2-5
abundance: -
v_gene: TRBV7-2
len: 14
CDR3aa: CASSLASSLGTQYF

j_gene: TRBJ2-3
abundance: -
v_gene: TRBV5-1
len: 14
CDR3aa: CASSSDSPPDTQYF

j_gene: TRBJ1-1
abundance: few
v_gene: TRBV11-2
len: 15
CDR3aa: CASSLDPAVNTEAFF

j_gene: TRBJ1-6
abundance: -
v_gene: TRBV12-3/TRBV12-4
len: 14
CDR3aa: CASSLQGRDSPLHF

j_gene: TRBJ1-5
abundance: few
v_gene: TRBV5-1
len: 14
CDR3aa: CASSLEGDGQPQHF